The 26 T cell receptor beta chains presented below share a single source sample, sequenced in a study of blood T cell repertoires in COVID-19. The table came from immunoSEQ multiplex PCR; TCRdb's copy has only in-frame clones and leaves some out. The data contain 110,000 to 150,000 clones, around 82% of them seen just once; the ten biggest clones take up approximately 6%. The sample consisted of PBMCs or T cells enriched from blood (not recorded which). These receptor sequences come from a woman aged 50 to 60 who had recovered from COVID-19.

J is TRBJ2-7 and V is TRBV7-9, with D tentatively TRBD1 (6 bases). Trimming removed 8 bases from V and 0 bases from J, with 14 bases in between. Germline values: CDR1 SEHNR, CDR2 FQNEAQ (reference sequence). The CDR3 totals 14 residues. The CDR3 DNA follows: TGTGCCAGCGTGGGACAAAAAAGCTCCTACGAGCAGTACTTC. It yields the protein CASVGQKSSYEQYF.

This clone has more than one count but fewer than ten. The chain couples TRBV28 to TRBJ1-2; 7 bases line up with TRBD1. Trimming removed 6 bases from V and 8 bases from J; junction bases left unmatched: 12. Germline loops: CDR1 MDHEN, CDR2 SYDVKM. The CDR3 covers 14 residues. The CDR3 loop reads CASSEGQSTGGYTF. CDR3 bases: TGTGCCAGCAGCGAGGGACAGTCAACGGGGGGCTACACCTTC.

This chain uses TRBV19 with TRBJ2-1; TRBD1 matches 7 bases. CDR1 is LNHDA and CDR2 is SQIVND in the germline V gene (reference sequence). V shed 5 bases, J shed 3 bases, and the junction held 10 bases outside the gene matches. The CDR3 totals 16 residues. The CDR3 nucleotides read TGTGCCAGTAGTTTCAACAGGGGCCAAAACTACAATGAGCAGTTCTTC. Amino acids: CASSFNRGQNYNEQFF.

The chain links TRBV6-5 to TRBJ1-5; 9 bases fit TRBD1. CDR1 is MNHEY, CDR2 SVGAGI, per germline. The J segment lost 7 bases and the V segment lost 5 bases, leaving 3 bases of the junction unmatched. The CDR3 totals 13 residues. CDR3 sequence reads: CASSNRGQQPQHF. The CDR3 DNA follows: TGTGCCAGCAGTAACAGGGGGCAGCAGCCCCAGCATTTT.

The chain carries TRBV11-3 and TRBJ2-7; TRBD1 matches at 8 bases. The ends lost 3 bases at V and 3 bases at J; junction bases unmatched: 1. Germline CDR1 reads SGHNT; CDR2 reads YENEEA. The CDR3 is 13 amino acids. The CDR3 region is CASSFGQGYEQYF. DNA for the CDR3: TGTGCCAGCAGCTTCGGACAGGGCTACGAGCAGTACTTC.

The V and J genes are TRBV3-1 (or the pseudogene TRBV3-2) and TRBJ1-1; D may be TRBD1 (5 bases). V dropped 2 bases and J dropped 6 bases, with 10 bases sitting between them. This CDR3 is 13 amino acids long. Germline V gives CDR1 LGHDT, CDR2 YNNKEL (reference sequence). CDR3 nucleotides: TGTGCCAGCAGCCAATGGTCGGGGGCTGAAGCTTTCTTT. This gives the protein CASSQWSGAEAFF.

V gene TRBV4-2 combines with J gene TRBJ2-1; 8 positions match TRBD2. With V trimmed by 0 bases and J by 8 bases, 9 bases remained unmatched. Per the germline V gene, CDR1 is LGHNA and CDR2 is YNFKEQ. This CDR3 spans 16 amino acids. In nucleotides, the CDR3 is TGTGCCAGCAGCCAAGATAGAGACGGGGGGGCCGATGAGCAGTTCTTC. This encodes CASSQDRDGGADEQFF.

The gene calls are TRBV4-2 and TRBJ1-2; D gene uncertain. This CDR3 is built from 17 residues. The germline V gene encodes CDR1 LGHNA and CDR2 YNFKEQ. V was clipped by 5 bases and J by 0 bases, with 19 bases between them. CDR3 residues: CASSTLGESPSNYGYTF. In DNA, the CDR3 is TGTGCCAGCAGCACTCTCGGGGAAAGTCCTTCTAACTATGGCTACACCTTC.

The V call is TRBV5-5, the J call TRBJ1-5, with 8 bases identical to TRBD1. With V trimmed by 4 bases and J by 1 base, 10 bases remained unmatched. Per germline, CDR1 SGHKS and CDR2 YYEKEE (reference sequence). The length of the CDR3 is 17 residues. The CDR3 protein is CASSRAVQGGSNQPQHF. The DNA of the CDR3 is TGTGCCAGCAGCCGTGCTGTACAGGGGGGCAGCAATCAGCCCCAGCATTTT.

The J gene is TRBJ1-1, the V gene TRBV21-1; the table names TRBD1, a call not compared with the DNA. TRBV21-1 is flagged as a pseudogene. The CDR3 extends over 13 amino acids. The CDR3 region has the DNA TGTGCCAGCAGCGCCCCAGGGAACACTGAAGCTTTCTTT. Translation gives CASSAPGNTEAFF.

V and J are TRBV7-3 and TRBJ1-1, with 8 bases aligning to TRBD1. CDR3 length equals 14 residues. Germline CDR1 and CDR2: SGHTA and FQGTGA. V dropped 5 bases and J dropped 5; count of bases not matched to a gene: 7. CDR3 region: CASSAEQGGTEAFF. The CDR3 region has the DNA TGTGCCAGCAGCGCGGAACAGGGGGGTACTGAAGCTTTCTTT.

The V and J genes are TRBV5-8 and TRBJ2-3; 10 bases fit TRBD2. After removal of 4 bases from V and 2 bases from J, the junction contained 4 bases not matched to a gene. Germline CDR1 SGHTS, CDR2 YDEGEE. CDR3 length equals 15 residues. The CDR3 sequence is CASSPSGGATDTQYF. In DNA form, the CDR3 reads TGTGCCAGCAGCCCGAGCGGGGGGGCCACAGATACGCAGTATTTT.

In this sample, this clone turned up many times. The chain combines TRBV7-9 with TRBJ1-3, with TRBD1 matching 8 bases. Germline lookup yields CDR1 SEHNR and CDR2 FQNEAQ (reference sequence). V shed 4 bases, J shed 4 bases, and the junction held 9 bases outside the gene matches. The CDR3 loop spans 16 amino acids. DNA of the CDR3: TGTGCCAGCAGCTCCGACAGGGGAAGACTCGGAAACACCATATATTTT. It encodes CASSSDRGRLGNTIYF. The full variable domain, rest sourced from reference TRBV7-9 and TRBJ1-3, is DTGVSQNPRHKITKRGQNVTFRCDPISEHNRLYWYRQTLGQGPEFLTYFQNEAQLEKSRLLSDRFSAERPKGSFSTLEIQRTEQGDSAMYLCASSSDRGRLGNTIYFGEGSWLTVV.

The chain carries TRBV9 and TRBJ1-2; weak D call: TRBD1 (6 bases). V lost 3 bases, J lost 4 bases, and 16 bases lay in between. Germline CDR1 is SGDLS and CDR2 is YYNGEE. This CDR3 contains 15 residues. In DNA form, the CDR3 reads TGTGCCAGCAGCGGATATTGGGAAGGGGGCTATGGCTACACCTTC. It encodes CASSGYWEGGYGYTF.

J is TRBJ1-5 and V is TRBV7-6; 7 bases agree with TRBD1. The CDR3 sequence is 17 residues long. Germline V gene data show CDR1 as SGHVS and CDR2 as FNYEAQ. Trimming at V came to 4 bases and at J to 0 bases, leaving 9 bases not matched to a gene. CDR3 residues: CASSSGQQFDSNQPQHF. DNA of the CDR3: TGTGCCAGCAGCTCGGGACAGCAGTTTGATAGCAATCAGCCCCAGCATTTT. The full variable domain, completed using reference TRBV7-6 and TRBJ1-5, is GAGVSQSPRYKVTKRGQDVALRCDPISGHVSLYWYRQALGQGPEFLTYFNYEAQQDKSGLPNDRFSAERPEGSISTLTIQRTEQRDSAMYRCASSSGQQFDSNQPQHFGDGTRLSIL.

This chain links TRBV28 with TRBJ1-6; D possibly corresponds to TRBD1 (6 bases). V shed 6 bases and J shed 6 bases, with 18 bases lying between them. The CDR3 is 16 amino acids. Germline loops: CDR1 MDHEN, CDR2 SYDVKM. As DNA, the CDR3 is TGTGCCAGCAGCCCACTTTACACAGGGCCTAATTCACCCCTCCACTTT. Its protein product is CASSPLYTGPNSPLHF.

V usage is TRBV10-1 and J usage is TRBJ2-5, with TRBD1 matching 8 bases. Trimming took 3 bases from V and 3 from J; bases not matched to a gene: 3. There are 14 residues in the CDR3. Germline loops: CDR1 WNHNN, CDR2 SYGVQD (reference sequence). Here the CDR3 reads CASSDNRGKETQYF. In DNA, the CDR3 is TGCGCCAGCAGTGATAACAGGGGGAAAGAGACCCAGTACTTC.

The gene calls are TRBV27 and TRBJ2-7; 10 positions match TRBD1. This CDR3 spans 16 amino acids. Germline V gene data show CDR1 as MNHEY and CDR2 as SMNVEV (reference sequence). After removal of 5 bases from V and 5 bases from J, the junction contained 12 bases not matched to a gene. The CDR3: CASSPRQGAKVHEQYV. CDR3 coding DNA: TGTGCCAGCAGTCCCAGACAGGGGGCGAAGGTCCACGAGCAGTACGTC.

The chain carries TRBV28 and TRBJ1-1; TRBD1 is a possible D gene (5 bases). The CDR3 consists of 16 residues. V was clipped by 10 bases and J by 5 bases, with 26 bases between them. Looked up from germline, CDR1 is MDHEN and CDR2 is SYDVKM. CDR3 amino acids: CATHRILGQGRTEAFF. CDR3 sequence (DNA): TGTGCCACCCACAGAATATTAGGGCAGGGTAGGACTGAAGCTTTCTTT.

The chain combines TRBV13 with TRBJ2-5, with TRBD1 as a possible D gene (6 bases). The CDR3 runs 16 residues. Germline CDR1 PRHDT, CDR2 FYEKMQ (reference sequence). The V gene lost 4 bases and the J gene lost 1 base, with 16 bases spanning the gap. CDR3: CASSYTGRAAQETQYF. The CDR3 DNA follows: TGTGCCAGCAGCTATACAGGGCGCGCCGCCCAAGAGACCCAGTACTTC.

The chain is built from TRBV6-5 and TRBJ1-4; a weak D match, TRBD1 (6 bases). The CDR3 is 14 amino acids. Germline-derived CDR1 and CDR2 are MNHEY and SVGAGI. The V end lost 4 bases, the J end lost 4 bases, and 10 bases lay between the germline ends. The CDR3 nucleotides read TGTGCCAGCAGTTCAGGGGTCATTAATGAAAAACTGTTTTTT. Protein sequence: CASSSGVINEKLFF.

This clone showed up just once. This chain links TRBV28 with TRBJ1-1; weak D call: TRBD1 (6 bases). There are 16 residues in the CDR3. V was pared by 4 bases and J by 0 bases, with 15 bases between. Looked up from germline, CDR1 is MDHEN and CDR2 is SYDVKM. CDR3 DNA sequence: TGTGCCAGCAGTTCTCTATGGACAGCAATGAACACTGAAGCTTTCTTT. This gives the protein CASSSLWTAMNTEAFF.

This clone was observed a handful of times. The chain combines TRBV9 with TRBJ1-2; D remains ambiguous. From germline, CDR1 is SGDLS and CDR2 YYNGEE. The CDR3 sequence is 14 residues long. Trimming cost V 0 bases and J 2 bases, with 8 bases left between them. The CDR3 DNA follows: TGTGCCAGCAGCGTAGGCTCAGCGAACTATGGCTACACCTTC. Its protein is CASSVGSANYGYTF.

This chain connects TRBV11-2 to TRBJ2-7, with 8 bases fitting TRBD1. Germline-derived CDR1 and CDR2 are SGHAT and FQNNGV. The CDR3 is 16 amino acids. The trim removed 1 base at V and 8 bases at J, leaving 13 bases unmatched. The DNA for the CDR3 is TGTGCCAGCAGCTTAGGCAGACAGGGGAGTTTAACAAAGCAGTACTTC. Translated: CASSLGRQGSLTKQYF.

The rearrangement uses TRBV7-9 and TRBJ1-5; 9 bases are a match to TRBD1. The CDR3 is 18 residues long. V trimming: 5 bases; J trimming: 3 bases; junction bases outside the gene matches: 14. Germline V gene sequence: CDR1 SEHNR, CDR2 FQNEAQ (reference sequence). The CDR3 loop reads CASSNTGTGLFDNQPQHF. Written as DNA, the CDR3 is TGTGCCAGCAGCAACACCGGGACAGGGCTTTTTGACAATCAGCCCCAGCATTTT.

The chain joins TRBV6-5 to TRBJ1-2, with D perhaps TRBD1 (6 bases). Trimming shortened V by 0 bases and J by 3 bases, and 11 bases separated the two germline ends. The germline gives CDR1 MNHEY, CDR2 SVGAGI. The CDR3 covers 15 residues. The CDR3 sequence is CASSYSVQGYYGYTF. The CDR3 DNA sequence: TGTGCCAGCAGTTACTCAGTGCAGGGGTACTATGGCTACACCTTC.